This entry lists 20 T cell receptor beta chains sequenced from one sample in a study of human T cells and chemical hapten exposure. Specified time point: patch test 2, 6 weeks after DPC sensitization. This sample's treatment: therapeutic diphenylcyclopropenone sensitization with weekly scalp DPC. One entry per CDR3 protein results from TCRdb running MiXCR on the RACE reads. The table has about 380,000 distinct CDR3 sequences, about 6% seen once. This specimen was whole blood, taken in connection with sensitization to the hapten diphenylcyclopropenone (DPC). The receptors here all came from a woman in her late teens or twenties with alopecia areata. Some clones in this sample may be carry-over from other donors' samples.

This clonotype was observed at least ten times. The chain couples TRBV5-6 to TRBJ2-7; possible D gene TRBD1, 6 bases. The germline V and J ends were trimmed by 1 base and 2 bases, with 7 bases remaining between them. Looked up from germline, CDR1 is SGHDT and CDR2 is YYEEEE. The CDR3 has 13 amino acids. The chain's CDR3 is CASSLTGPYEQYF. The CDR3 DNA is TGTGCCAGCAGCTTGACAGGGCCCTACGAGCAGTACTTC.

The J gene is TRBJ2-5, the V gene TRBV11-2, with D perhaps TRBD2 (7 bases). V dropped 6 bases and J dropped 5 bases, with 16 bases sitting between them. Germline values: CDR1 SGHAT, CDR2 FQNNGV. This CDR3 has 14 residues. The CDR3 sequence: CASSPTRGAETQYF. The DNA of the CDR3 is TGTGCCAGCAGTCCAACTCGGGGGGCTGAGACCCAGTACTTC.

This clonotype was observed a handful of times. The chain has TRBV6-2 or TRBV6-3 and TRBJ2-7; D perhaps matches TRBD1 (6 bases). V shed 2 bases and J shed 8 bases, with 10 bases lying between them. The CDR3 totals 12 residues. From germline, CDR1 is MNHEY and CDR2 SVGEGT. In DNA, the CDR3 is TGTGCCAGCAGTTACGACCAGGGGCAGCAGTACTTC. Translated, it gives CASSYDQGQQYF.

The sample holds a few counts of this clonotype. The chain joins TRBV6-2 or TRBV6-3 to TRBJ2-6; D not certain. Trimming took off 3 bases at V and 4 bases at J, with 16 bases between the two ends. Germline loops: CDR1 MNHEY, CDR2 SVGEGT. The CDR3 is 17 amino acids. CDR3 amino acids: CASSYPFALPGANVLTF. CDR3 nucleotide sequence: TGTGCCAGCAGTTATCCTTTCGCCCTCCCCGGGGCCAACGTCCTGACTTTC.

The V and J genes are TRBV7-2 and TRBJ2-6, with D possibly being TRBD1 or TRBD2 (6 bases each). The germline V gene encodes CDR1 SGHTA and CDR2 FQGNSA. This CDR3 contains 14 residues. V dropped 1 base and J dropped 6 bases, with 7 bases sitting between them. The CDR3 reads CASSLGGAANVLTF. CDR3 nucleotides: TGTGCCAGCAGCTTAGGGGGGGCGGCCAACGTCCTGACTTTC.

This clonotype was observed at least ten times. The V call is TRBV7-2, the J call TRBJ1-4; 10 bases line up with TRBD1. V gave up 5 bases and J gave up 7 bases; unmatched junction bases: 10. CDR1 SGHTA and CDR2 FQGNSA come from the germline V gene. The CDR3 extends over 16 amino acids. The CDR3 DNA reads TGTGCCAGCAGCCCTCAGGGACAGGGGCAAGGTGAAAAACTGTTTTTT. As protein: CASSPQGQGQGEKLFF.

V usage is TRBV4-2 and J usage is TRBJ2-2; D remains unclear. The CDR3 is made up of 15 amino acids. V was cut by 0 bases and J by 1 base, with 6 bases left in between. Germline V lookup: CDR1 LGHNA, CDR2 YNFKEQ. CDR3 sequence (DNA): TGTGCCAGCAGCCAAGATTTCAGGAACACCGGGGAGCTGTTTTTT. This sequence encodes CASSQDFRNTGELFF.

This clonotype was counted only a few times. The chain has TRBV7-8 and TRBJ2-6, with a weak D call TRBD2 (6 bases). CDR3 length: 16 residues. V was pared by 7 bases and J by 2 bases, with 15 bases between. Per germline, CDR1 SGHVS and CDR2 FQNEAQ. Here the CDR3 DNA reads TGTGCCAGCACAAACCGTGGGAGGACTGGGGCCAACGTCCTGACTTTC. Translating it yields CASTNRGRTGANVLTF.

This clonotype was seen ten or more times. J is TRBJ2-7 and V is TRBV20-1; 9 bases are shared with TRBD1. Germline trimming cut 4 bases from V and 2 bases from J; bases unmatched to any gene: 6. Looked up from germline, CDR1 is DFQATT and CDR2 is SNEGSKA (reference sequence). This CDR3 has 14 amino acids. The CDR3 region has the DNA TGCAGTGCTAAAAGACAGGGGGGAGCCTACGAGCAGTACTTC. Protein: CSAKRQGGAYEQYF.

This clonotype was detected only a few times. CDR3 region: CASSVGLSNQPQHF. The CDR3 DNA reads TGTGCCAGCAGCGTAGGTCTGAGCAATCAGCCCCAGCATTTT. This chain links TRBV9 with TRBJ1-5; D call uncertain. The germline CDR1 and CDR2 sequences are SGDLS and YYNGEE. This CDR3 is built from 14 residues. V shed 0 bases and J shed 1 base, with 5 bases lying between them.

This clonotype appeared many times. CDR3 in DNA: TGTGCCATCAGTGAACCCGGACTCGCCACAGATACGCAGTATTTT. Translating it yields CAISEPGLATDTQYF. This rearrangement joins TRBV10-3 to TRBJ2-3, with D possibly being TRBD2 (5 bases). This CDR3 has 15 amino acids. The germline CDR1 and CDR2 sequences are ENHRY and SYGVKD. The V gene lost 3 bases and the J gene lost 2 bases, with 12 bases spanning the gap.

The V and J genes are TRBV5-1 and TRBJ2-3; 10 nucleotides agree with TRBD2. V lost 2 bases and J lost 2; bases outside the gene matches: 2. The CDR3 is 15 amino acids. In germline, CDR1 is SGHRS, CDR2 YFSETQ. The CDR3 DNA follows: TGCGCCAGCAGCTTAGGGACTAGCGCCACAGATACGCAGTATTTT. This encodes CASSLGTSATDTQYF.

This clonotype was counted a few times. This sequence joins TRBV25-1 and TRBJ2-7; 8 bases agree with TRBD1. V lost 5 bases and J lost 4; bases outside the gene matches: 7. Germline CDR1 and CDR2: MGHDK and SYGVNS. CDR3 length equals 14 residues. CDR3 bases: TGTGCCAGCAGTATTGGACAGGGTAGGTACGAGCAGTACTTC. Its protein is CASSIGQGRYEQYF.

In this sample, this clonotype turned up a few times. CDR3 nucleotides: TGCAGTGCTGGGGGACTAGAACTCTACAATGAGCAGTTCTTC. Amino acid sequence: CSAGGLELYNEQFF. The rearrangement joins TRBV20-1 to TRBJ2-1; 8 bases are shared with TRBD2. Germline V gives CDR1 DFQATT, CDR2 SNEGSKA (reference sequence). The junction had 6 bases not matched to a gene; V was cut back by 5 bases and J by 3 bases. This CDR3 comprises 14 residues.

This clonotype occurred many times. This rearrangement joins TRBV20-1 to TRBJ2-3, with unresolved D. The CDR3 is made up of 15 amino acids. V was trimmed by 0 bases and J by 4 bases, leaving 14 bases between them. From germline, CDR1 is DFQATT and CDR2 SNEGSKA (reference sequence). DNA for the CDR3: TGCAGTGCTAGAGATGATCCTCGAGCGCCAGATACGCAGTATTTT. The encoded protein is CSARDDPRAPDTQYF.

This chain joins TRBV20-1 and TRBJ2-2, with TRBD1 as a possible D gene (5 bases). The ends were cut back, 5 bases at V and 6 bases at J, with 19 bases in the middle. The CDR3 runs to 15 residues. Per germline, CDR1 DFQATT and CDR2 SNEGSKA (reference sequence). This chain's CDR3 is CSAHRRQGGAGELFF. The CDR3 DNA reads TGCAGTGCTCACCGTAGGCAGGGTGGTGCCGGGGAGCTGTTTTTT.

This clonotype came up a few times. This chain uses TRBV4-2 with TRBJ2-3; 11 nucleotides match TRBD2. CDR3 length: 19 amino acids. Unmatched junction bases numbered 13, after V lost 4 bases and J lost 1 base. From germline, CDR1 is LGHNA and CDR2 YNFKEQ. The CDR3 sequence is CASSPRLAGGHSGTDTQYF. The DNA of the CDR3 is TGTGCCAGCAGCCCTCGGCTAGCGGGGGGCCATTCGGGCACAGATACGCAGTATTTT.

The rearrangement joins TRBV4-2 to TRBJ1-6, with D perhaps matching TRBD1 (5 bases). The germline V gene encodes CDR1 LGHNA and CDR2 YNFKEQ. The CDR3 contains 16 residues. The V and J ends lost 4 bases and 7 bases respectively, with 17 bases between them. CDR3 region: CASSPDRDPRNSPLHF. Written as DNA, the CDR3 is TGTGCCAGCAGCCCCGACCGGGACCCAAGGAATTCACCCCTCCACTTT.

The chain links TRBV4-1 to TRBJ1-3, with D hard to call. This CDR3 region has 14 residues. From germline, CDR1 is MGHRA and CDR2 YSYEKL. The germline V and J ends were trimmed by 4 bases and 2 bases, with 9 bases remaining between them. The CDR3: CASSPEEAGNTIYF. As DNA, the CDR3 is TGCGCCAGCAGCCCCGAGGAGGCTGGAAACACCATATATTTT.

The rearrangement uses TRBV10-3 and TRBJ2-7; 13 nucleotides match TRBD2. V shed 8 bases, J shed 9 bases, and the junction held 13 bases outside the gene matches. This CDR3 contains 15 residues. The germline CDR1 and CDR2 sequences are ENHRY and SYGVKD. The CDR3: CAIGGLGLAGAGQYF. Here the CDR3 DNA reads TGTGCCATCGGAGGATTAGGACTAGCGGGGGCAGGGCAGTACTTC.